This T cell receptor (beta chain) derives from a study of T cell changes during pregnancy in multiple sclerosis (dated by TCRdb to about 2019). In terms of the full investigation: The study looked at changes in the T cell repertoire across pregnancy in women with multiple sclerosis.

Worth noting for this clone: The antigen it binds to is not known. Base qualities are not provided; no much larger clone lies one nucleotide away.

Library preparation was by the immunoSEQ multiplex PCR assay. TCRdb carries this immuneACCESS record with in-frame sequences only. Its versions omit some clonotypes, under half of them owing to an unresolved V gene in the studies checked, with the rest unexplained. The sample table holds 61,000 or so clones, of which 93% were seen once. The ten largest clones take up 0.36% of the sample. The sample consisted of CD4+ T cells from peripheral blood mononuclear cells, taken before pregnancy. This clonotype was sampled from a female donor with multiple sclerosis, enrolled in a pregnancy study.

The sequenced DNA is TGTGCCAGCTCAGCCCCTCAGACAGGCGTTGGCTATGGCTACACCTTC. Its protein product is CASSAPQTGVGYGYTF. Rearrangement joined TRBV18 to TRBJ1-2; a tentative D call is TRBD1 (6 bases match). V was cut back by 5 bases and J by 4 bases, leaving a gap of 20 bases between them. From the cysteine up to the phenylalanine, the CDR3 has a length of 16 residues. The kept DNA is CDR3 alone, 48 bases in frame from the first base. CDR1 and CDR2, looked up from the germline V gene, are KGHSH and LQKENI.